This passage covers 25 T cell receptor beta chains from one sample sequenced in a study of CD8 T cells in ankylosing spondylitis. Findings of the study overall: A TCR beta motif made of several highly homologous variants seemed typical of ankylosing spondylitis blood.

These receptors have no identified antigens. One entry per CDR3 protein, called by TCRdb with MiXCR from the 5' RACE reads. The table includes 700,000 to 850,000 distinct CDR3 sequences, 10% to 15% detected once. Sequenced material: blood, either unsorted or a sorted T cell fraction (not recorded which). These TCRs come from a male donor with ankylosing spondylitis.

CDR3 region: CSARQGGGEQYF. DNA of the CDR3: TGCAGTGCTAGGCAAGGGGGCGGTGAGCAGTACTTC. The V and J genes are TRBV20-1 and TRBJ2-7; 7 nucleotides align to TRBD1. V was pared by 3 bases and J by 7 bases, with 6 bases of the junction left unmatched. CDR3 length equals 12 residues. Germline CDR1 DFQATT, CDR2 SNEGSKA (reference sequence).

Only a few counts were recorded for this clonotype. The rearrangement uses TRBV20-1 and TRBJ2-7; D gene unclear. Germline V gives CDR1 DFQATT, CDR2 SNEGSKA (reference sequence). The CDR3 contains 14 residues. V was pared by 1 base and J by 0 bases, with 10 bases between. The CDR3 is CSARGRVGSYEQYF. The CDR3 nucleotides are TGCAGTGCTAGAGGCCGGGTCGGCTCCTACGAGCAGTACTTC.

The table lists this clonotype with a few counts. The chain recombines TRBV18 with TRBJ1-1; D is unclear. Trimming cost V 1 base and J 3 bases, with 9 bases left between them. Germline CDR1 KGHSH, CDR2 LQKENI. The CDR3 is 14 amino acids. CDR3 region: CASSPQDGYTEAFF. The CDR3 DNA sequence: TGTGCCAGCTCACCACAGGACGGATACACTGAAGCTTTCTTT. The variable domain in full, completed from reference TRBV18 and TRBJ1-1, reads NAGVMQNPRHLVRRRGQEARLRCSPMKGHSHVYWYRQLPEEGLKFMVYLQKENIIDESGMPKERFSAEFPKEGPSILRIQQVVRGDSAAYFCASSPQDGYTEAFFGQGTRLTVV.

This clonotype was detected a few times. The chain recombines TRBV29-1 with TRBJ1-2; D unclear. The V end was cut by 3 bases, the J end by 0 bases, with 8 bases between. In germline, CDR1 is SQVTM, CDR2 ANQGSEA. CDR3 size: 13 residues. CDR3 residues: CSVEKGSNYGYTF. The CDR3 nucleotides read TGCAGCGTTGAGAAGGGTTCTAACTATGGCTACACCTTC.

The V call is TRBV5-1, the J call TRBJ2-7; a weak D match, TRBD1 (6 bases). Trimming removed 2 bases from V and 6 bases from J, with 9 bases in between. This CDR3 has 12 residues. The germline V gene encodes CDR1 SGHRS and CDR2 YFSETQ. The CDR3 DNA is TGCGCCAGCAGCTTAACAGGGATCGAGCAGTACTTC. Residues: CASSLTGIEQYF.

This clonotype was detected a few times. The chain recombines TRBV7-2 with TRBJ2-3; 8 bases line up with TRBD2. The CDR3 loop spans 17 amino acids. The V gene end was trimmed by 4 bases and the J gene end by 4 bases; junction bases not matched to a gene: 13. CDR1 and CDR2 (germline): SGHTA, FQGNSA. The CDR3 DNA follows: TGTGCCAGCAGCTCCCGCTTCAGCGGGGGTACGGCAGATACGCAGTATTTT. Its translation: CASSSRFSGGTADTQYF.

CDR3 loop: CASPIAGGDNEQFF. As DNA, the CDR3 is TGTGCCAGCCCCATAGCGGGAGGAGACAATGAGCAGTTCTTC. This chain links TRBV7-9 with TRBJ2-1; TRBD2 agrees at 10 bases. The V gene end was trimmed by 8 bases and the J gene end by 5 bases; junction bases not matched to a gene: 6. The CDR3 covers 14 residues. Germline V gene sequence: CDR1 SEHNR, CDR2 FQNEAQ (reference sequence).

This clonotype showed up just a few times. CDR3 DNA: TGCGCCAGCTCCGGGGGGGGCGCGAGCTACGAGCAGTACTTC. Translated: CASSGGGASYEQYF. This chain connects TRBV5-1 to TRBJ2-7, with 8 bases that match TRBD2. Germline lookup yields CDR1 SGHRS and CDR2 YFSETQ. The V segment lost 7 bases and the J segment 3 bases; nucleotides outside the gene matches: 9. This CDR3 contains 14 residues. Full variable domain (outside the CDR3, taken from reference TRBV5-1 and TRBJ2-7): KAGVTQTPRYLIKTRGQQVTLSCSPISGHRSVSWYQQTPGQGLQFLFEYFSETQRNKGNFPGRFSGRQFSNSRSEMNVSTLELGDSALYLCASSGGGASYEQYFGPGTRLTVT.

V gene TRBV27 combines with J gene TRBJ1-1; a possible D gene is TRBD1 (5 bases). The CDR3 runs 11 residues. Germline V gives CDR1 MNHEY, CDR2 SMNVEV (reference sequence). Trimming left V 6 bases short and J 10 bases short, with 12 bases between. CDR3 sequence (DNA): TGTGCCAGCAGGCTGGGAGGGGCAGCTTTCTTT. As protein: CASRLGGAAFF.

The chain has TRBV20-1 and TRBJ1-1; unclear D gene. With 5 bases removed from V and 4 bases from J, the gap between germline ends came to 20 bases. This CDR3 spans 15 amino acids. CDR1 is DFQATT, CDR2 SNEGSKA, per germline (reference sequence). CDR3 DNA: TGCAGTGCTCCCAAGGAGTACTCACCAGCCACTGAAGCTTTCTTT. Its protein is CSAPKEYSPATEAFF.

This clonotype was seen a few times. V gene TRBV4-3 combines with J gene TRBJ1-2; TRBD1 matches 7 bases. Germline lookup yields CDR1 LGHNA and CDR2 YSLEER. J lost 8 bases, V lost 4 bases, and 7 bases had no gene match. There are 13 residues in the CDR3. This CDR3 reads CASSRETGIGYTF. In nucleotides, the CDR3 is TGCGCCAGCAGCCGAGAGACAGGGATCGGCTACACCTTC.

V usage is TRBV7-2 and J usage is TRBJ2-1, with D possibly being TRBD2 (6 bases). V lost 1 base and J lost 8, with 12 bases in between. CDR1 is SGHTA, CDR2 FQGNSA, per germline. The length of the CDR3 is 14 residues. CDR3 loop: CASSLVLARDEQFF. CDR3 nucleotides: TGTGCCAGCAGCTTAGTTCTAGCGAGGGATGAGCAGTTCTTC.

This rearrangement joins TRBV12-3 or TRBV12-4 to TRBJ2-7; TRBD2 is a possible D gene (5 bases). Trimming removed 3 bases at V and 2 bases at J, with 11 bases between. This CDR3 is 14 amino acids long. The CDR3 bases are TGTGCCAGCAGTTTTGGACTGGGGACCTACGAGCAGTACTTC. As protein: CASSFGLGTYEQYF.

This clonotype has at least ten counts. The rearrangement joins TRBV29-1 to TRBJ2-1, with 9 nucleotides matching TRBD2. This CDR3 comprises 14 residues. Germline V gene data show CDR1 as SQVTM and CDR2 as ANQGSEA. The ends lost 1 base at V and 10 bases at J; junction bases unmatched: 8. The CDR3 DNA follows: TGCAGCGTTGAAGCCCAGCGGGGGGTCTGGGAGCAGTTCTTC. Residues: CSVEAQRGVWEQFF.

In its sample, this clonotype was seen a few times. The J gene is TRBJ1-2, the V gene TRBV6-5, with D maybe TRBD1 (5 bases). This CDR3 spans 13 amino acids. Trimming took 6 bases from V and 5 from J, leaving 13 bases between them. The germline V gene has CDR1 MNHEY and CDR2 SVGAGI. CDR3 in amino acids: CASSYDSSYGYTF. CDR3 DNA: TGTGCCAGCAGCTACGACAGTTCTTATGGCTACACCTTC.

The chain combines TRBV12-3 or TRBV12-4 with TRBJ2-7, with 8 bases identical to TRBD1. The CDR3 covers 15 residues. V lost 6 bases to trimming and J lost 3 bases; unmatched junction nucleotides: 10. CDR3 sequence: CASSHAGTGFYEQYF. For the CDR3, the DNA is TGTGCCAGCAGCCACGCCGGGACAGGCTTCTACGAGCAGTACTTC.

The chain uses TRBV6-5 and TRBJ2-1, with D perhaps being TRBD1 or TRBD2 (5 bases each). Trimming took 0 bases from V and 7 from J, leaving 7 bases between them. The CDR3 is 13 amino acids. The germline V gene has CDR1 MNHEY and CDR2 SVGAGI. CDR3: CASSYSWGNEQFF. DNA for the CDR3: TGTGCCAGCAGTTACTCCTGGGGGAATGAGCAGTTCTTC.

This clonotype was seen more than once but under ten times. The chain uses TRBV24-1 and TRBJ1-2; D unclear. V was clipped by 4 bases and J by 8 bases, with 13 bases between them. CDR1 and CDR2 (germline): KGHDR, SFDVKD. The CDR3 length is 13 residues. CDR3 region: CATSDPPHWGYTF. The CDR3 DNA sequence: TGTGCCACCAGTGACCCCCCTCATTGGGGCTACACCTTC.

This CDR3 is CSAQGAIPTNEQFF. CDR3 bases: TGCAGTGCTCAGGGGGCTATCCCCACCAATGAGCAGTTCTTC. The rearrangement uses TRBV20-1 and TRBJ2-1; 8 bases align to TRBD1. Germline V gene data show CDR1 as DFQATT and CDR2 as SNEGSKA (reference sequence). V was clipped by 5 bases and J by 6 bases; unmatched bases: 9. This CDR3 comprises 14 residues.

The sample holds a few counts of this clonotype. The chain joins TRBV20-1 to TRBJ2-1; tentative D call: TRBD2 (5 bases). The V and J ends lost 5 bases and 2 bases respectively, with 19 bases between them. The CDR3 has 16 residues. The germline gives CDR1 DFQATT, CDR2 SNEGSKA (reference sequence). The CDR3 DNA is TGCAGTGCTTTCCTCGTGGTAGCGTCTGCCTACAATGAGCAGTTCTTC. Residues: CSAFLVVASAYNEQFF.

This clonotype was recorded a few times. This chain connects TRBV6-1 to TRBJ1-5; 10 nucleotides agree with TRBD1. This CDR3 region has 15 residues. V lost 6 bases, J lost 4 bases, and 6 bases stayed unmatched. From germline, CDR1 is MNHNS and CDR2 SASEGT. CDR3 coding DNA: TGTGCCAGCAGAAGGACAGGGGGAACGAATCAGCCCCAGCATTTT. Translation: CASRRTGGTNQPQHF.

This clonotype appeared a few times. Since a much larger clone is just one base distant, this may be a read error. V and J are TRBV7-2 and TRBJ2-1; D gene uncertain. Trimming pared 3 bases from V and 4 bases from J, leaving 7 bases between. Germline V gene data show CDR1 as SGHTA and CDR2 as FQGNSA. CDR3 length equals 13 residues. The CDR3 DNA is TGTGCCAGCAGCTTCGACCCGTACAATGAGCAGTTCTTC. The encoded protein is CASSFDPYNEQFF.

The CDR3 coding sequence is TGTGCCAGCAGCTTAATGGGCCCCCGGCCTTGGGGGGAGGGCTACAATGAGCAGTTCTTC. Translating it yields CASSLMGPRPWGEGYNEQFF. The chain couples TRBV7-3 to TRBJ2-1, with 7 bases that match TRBD2. The ends lost 1 base at V and 3 bases at J; junction bases unmatched: 18. The germline gives CDR1 SGHTA, CDR2 FQGTGA. The length of the CDR3 is 20 residues.

V and J are TRBV28 and TRBJ1-1; the D is unclear. Trimming stripped 5 bases from V and 4 bases from J, with 23 bases between. This CDR3 has 17 amino acids. Germline V gene sequence: CDR1 MDHEN, CDR2 SYDVKM. The CDR3 nucleotides are TGTGCCAGCAGTCTATATAGGTCCCGAGGGCTAGGCACTGAAGCTTTCTTT. Translating it yields CASSLYRSRGLGTEAFF.

Notes on this clonotype: At one end the junction does not follow the germline gene, possibly because of a read error. This chain joins TRBV2 and TRBJ2-3; perhaps D is TRBD1 or TRBD2 (5 bases each). The germline CDR1 and CDR2 sequences are SNHLY and FYNNEI. The CDR3 spans 15 residues. The CDR3 DNA reads TGTACCAGCAGTGATTTGGCAGGGCGGGTTGATACGCAGTATTTT. Its protein is CTSSDLAGRVDTQYF.